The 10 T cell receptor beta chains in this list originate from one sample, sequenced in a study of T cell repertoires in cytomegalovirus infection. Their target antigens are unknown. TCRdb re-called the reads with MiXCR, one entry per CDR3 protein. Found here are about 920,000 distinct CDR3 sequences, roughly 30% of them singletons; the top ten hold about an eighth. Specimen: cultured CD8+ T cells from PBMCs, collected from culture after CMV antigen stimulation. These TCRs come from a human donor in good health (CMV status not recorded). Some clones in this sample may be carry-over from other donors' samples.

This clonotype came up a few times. The CDR3 sequence: CASSYGTPGRNTEAFF. The CDR3 DNA sequence: TGTGCCAGCAGTTACGGGACCCCTGGGAGGAACACTGAAGCTTTCTTT. The gene calls are TRBV6-5 and TRBJ1-1; D perhaps matches TRBD1 (5 bases). Trimming took off 2 bases at V and 1 base at J, with 14 bases between the two ends. The CDR3 length is 16 residues. Germline V gene sequence: CDR1 MNHEY, CDR2 SVGAGI.

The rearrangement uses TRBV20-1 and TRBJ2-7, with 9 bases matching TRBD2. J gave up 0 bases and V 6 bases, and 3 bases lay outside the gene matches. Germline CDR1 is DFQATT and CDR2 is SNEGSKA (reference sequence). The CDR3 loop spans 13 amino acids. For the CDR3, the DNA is TGCAGTGCCCGGACTAGCGACTCCTACGAGCAGTACTTC. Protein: CSARTSDSYEQYF.

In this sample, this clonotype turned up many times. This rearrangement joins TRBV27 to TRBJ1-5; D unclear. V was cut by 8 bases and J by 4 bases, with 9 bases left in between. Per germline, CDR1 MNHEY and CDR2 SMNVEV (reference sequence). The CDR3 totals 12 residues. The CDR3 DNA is TGTGCCAGCCGTTCGGGGAATCAGCCCCAGCATTTT. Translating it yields CASRSGNQPQHF.

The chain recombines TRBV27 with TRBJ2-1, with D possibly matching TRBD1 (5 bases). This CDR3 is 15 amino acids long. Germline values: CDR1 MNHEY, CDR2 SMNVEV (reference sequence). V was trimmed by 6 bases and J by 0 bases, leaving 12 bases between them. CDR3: CASSPHRSSYNEQFF. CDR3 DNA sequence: TGTGCCAGCAGCCCCCACAGGAGCTCCTACAATGAGCAGTTCTTC.

The CDR3 DNA sequence: TGTGCCAGCAGCACCCGGGACAGACAGTGGAAGACCCAGTACTTC. Translation: CASSTRDRQWKTQYF. The rearrangement links TRBV5-6 to TRBJ2-5; the match to TRBD1 covers 7 bases. The germline CDR1 and CDR2 sequences are SGHDT and YYEEEE. The CDR3 is made up of 15 amino acids. V dropped 4 bases and J dropped 6; count of bases not matched to a gene: 12. The full variable domain, its missing parts supplied by reference TRBV5-6 and TRBJ2-5, is DAGVTQSPTHLIKTRGQQVTLRCSPKSGHDTVSWYQQALGQGPQFIFQYYEEEERQRGNFPDRFSGHQFPNYSSELNVNALLLGDSALYLCASSTRDRQWKTQYFGPGTRLLVL.

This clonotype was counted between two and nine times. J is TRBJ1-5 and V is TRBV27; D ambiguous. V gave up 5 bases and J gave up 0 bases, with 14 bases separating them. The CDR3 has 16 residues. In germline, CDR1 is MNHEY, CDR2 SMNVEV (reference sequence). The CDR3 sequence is CASSPSFGHSNQPQHF. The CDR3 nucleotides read TGTGCCAGCAGTCCATCCTTTGGGCATAGCAATCAGCCCCAGCATTTT.

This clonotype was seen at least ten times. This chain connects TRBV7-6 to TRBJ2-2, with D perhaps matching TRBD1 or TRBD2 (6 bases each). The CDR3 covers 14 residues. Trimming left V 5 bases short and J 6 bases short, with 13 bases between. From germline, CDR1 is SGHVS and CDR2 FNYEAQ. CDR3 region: CASSPVGGPGELFF. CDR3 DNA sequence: TGTGCCAGCAGCCCAGTAGGGGGGCCCGGGGAGCTGTTTTTT.

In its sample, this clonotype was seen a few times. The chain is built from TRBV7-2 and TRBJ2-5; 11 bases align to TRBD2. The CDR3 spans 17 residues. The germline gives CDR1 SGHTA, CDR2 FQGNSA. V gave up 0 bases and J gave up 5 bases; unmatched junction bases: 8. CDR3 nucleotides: TGTGCCAGCAGCTTAGCGCTGTTAGCGGGGGGGCCGGAGACCCAGTACTTC. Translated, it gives CASSLALLAGGPETQYF.

For the CDR3, the DNA is TGTGCCAGCAGTTACGCGAGAGGGGCAGGGATATACGAGCAGTACTTC. Encoded protein: CASSYARGAGIYEQYF. The V call is TRBV6-5, the J call TRBJ2-7; D is possibly TRBD1 or TRBD2 (5 bases each). This CDR3 spans 16 amino acids. CDR1 and CDR2 from the germline V gene are MNHEY and SVGAGI. Trimming removed 2 bases from V and 4 bases from J, with 18 bases in between.

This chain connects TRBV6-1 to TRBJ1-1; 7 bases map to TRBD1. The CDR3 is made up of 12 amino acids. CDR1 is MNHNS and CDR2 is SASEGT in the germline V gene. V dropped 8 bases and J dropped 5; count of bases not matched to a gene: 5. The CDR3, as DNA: TGTGCCAGCTTTCAGGGGGTAACTGAAGCTTTCTTT. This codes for CASFQGVTEAFF.